This TCR beta chain originates from a study of T-cell reconstitution after alpha-beta-depleted transplantation in children. Study-level results: From newly produced T cells came most of the T-cell counts and diversity one year after transplant. Surviving thymic progenitors and recipient T cells were the source of high TCRbeta diversity at day 60 in some patients. By about two months after transplant, alpha-beta T cells reportedly arose from several hundred graft clones that had expanded.

V lost 0 bases and J 0 bases, leaving 12 bases between the germline ends. The CDR3 runs to 17 residues. Germline V gene sequence: CDR1 MGHRA, CDR2 YSYEKL. Points on this clonotype: What it recognizes is unknown.

Preparation of the TCRbeta library used unique molecular identifiers. TCRdb recomputed calls from the PCR reads with MiXCR, one row per CDR3 protein. The sample records fewer than 750,000 distinct CDR3 sequences, roughly 30% being singletons. This chain links TRBV4-1 with TRBJ1-3, with a weak D call TRBD1 (6 bases). This TCR was recovered from a boy less than two years old with Wiskott-Aldrich syndrome, due to receive a stem cell transplant. The sample in question was PBMCs, obtained before TCRalphabeta/CD19-depleted stem cell transplant. The CDR3 DNA follows: TGCGCCAGCAGCCAAGAGGGGGGGGCTTACTCTGGAAACACCATATATTTT. This translates into CASSQEGGAYSGNTIYF.